This TCR beta chain was profiled in a study of cytomegalovirus exposure and HLA in healthy donors. Study observations and caveats: CMV serostatus was the sole immune exposure data available. Analysis performed later found 15,000 or so TCR beta sequences associated with HLA alleles at 0.05 false discovery rate.

Germline V gene lookup returns CDR1 MNHEY and CDR2 SVGAGI. Trimming removed 0 bases at V and 7 bases at J, with 12 bases between. The CDR3 consists of 14 residues. PCR was performed using 60 Vbeta and 13 Jbeta primers. The table came from immunoSEQ multiplex PCR; TCRdb's copy has only in-frame clones and leaves some out. This sample's clone table lists some 76,000 clones. Details on this clone: No antigen is known for it.

Source material: PBMCs. This TCR derives from a boy between 10 and 17 years old in good health and CMV-seronegative. The chain combines TRBV6-5 with TRBJ1-2; unclear D gene. Written as DNA, the CDR3 is TGTGCCAGCAGTTACTCCCTTGGCGGCGTTGGCTACACCTTC. The encoded protein is CASSYSLGGVGYTF.